This T cell receptor (beta chain) is from a study of blood T cell repertoires in COVID-19. Study-wide background: The samples span acute and convalescent COVID-19 from the United States, Italy and Spain.

Germline CDR1 MNHEY, CDR2 SVGAGI. The CDR3 has 14 amino acids. Trimming at V came to 6 bases and at J to 3 bases, leaving 4 bases not matched to a gene. Authors' methods: For nucleated cells, counts were estimated from reference gene primer amplification. The method was immunoSEQ multiplex PCR; TCRdb's version includes in-frame clones alone and lacks a portion of them. V, J and clone size reflect that table, while D and trimming were determined from the DNA. The table includes roughly 90,000 clones, approximately 81% detected once. The chain joins TRBV6-5 to TRBJ1-4, with TRBD1 matching 7 bases. The material sequenced was peripheral blood. This receptor was taken from a man of 80 years or more with acute or convalescent COVID-19. CDR3 residues: CASRRDSSNEKLFF. CDR3 nucleotides: TGTGCCAGCAGAAGGGACAGCTCTAATGAAAAACTGTTTTTT.